This passage covers 5 T cell receptor beta chains from one sample sequenced in a study of cytomegalovirus exposure and HLA in healthy donors. It was with 60 Vbeta and 13 Jbeta primers that the PCR ran. The data were produced by immunoSEQ multiplex PCR, yet TCRdb's version contains in-frame clones alone and is incomplete. Counted here are 110,000 to 150,000 clones, approximately 84% occurring once; the ten biggest clones make up over 9.5%. Specimen: PBMCs. These receptors were obtained from a woman aged 55-70 years in good health and CMV-seropositive.

This chain joins TRBV7-9 and TRBJ2-3, with D perhaps TRBD2 (6 bases). Per the germline V gene, CDR1 is SEHNR and CDR2 is FQNEAQ (reference sequence). Trimming cost V 5 bases and J 4 bases, with 13 bases left between them. This CDR3 is 14 amino acids long. The CDR3, as DNA: TGTGCCAGCAGCCGAACTAGCTCCGCAGATACGCAGTATTTT. Protein product: CASSRTSSADTQYF.

The gene calls are TRBV7-9 and TRBJ1-2; tentatively, D is TRBD1 (6 bases). V lost 1 base and J 5 bases, leaving 20 bases between the germline ends. There are 17 residues in the CDR3. Germline CDR1 is SEHNR and CDR2 is FQNEAQ (reference sequence). The CDR3 region is CASSLDILGTIPYGYTF. The CDR3, as DNA: TGTGCCAGCAGCTTAGATATTTTGGGGACAATTCCTTATGGCTACACCTTC.

This chain joins TRBV14 and TRBJ1-2; D is ambiguous. Germline-derived CDR1 and CDR2 are SGHDN and FVKESK. Trimming took off 0 bases at V and 3 bases at J, with 11 bases between the two ends. The CDR3 totals 15 residues. Here the CDR3 reads CASSQEGTEHYGYTF. For the CDR3, the DNA is TGTGCCAGCAGCCAAGAAGGAACAGAGCACTATGGCTACACCTTC.

The V call is TRBV7-6, the J call TRBJ2-1; 7 positions match TRBD2. This CDR3 contains 13 residues. CDR1 and CDR2 from the germline V gene are SGHVS and FNYEAQ. Unmatched junction bases numbered 7, after V lost 5 bases and J lost 9 bases. The CDR3 loop is CASSPAGVVEQFF. In DNA, the CDR3 is TGTGCCAGCAGCCCCGCGGGAGTCGTTGAGCAGTTCTTC.

CDR3 sequence reads: CAVSRARGADTQYF. CDR3 nucleotide sequence: TGTGCCGTTTCTCGGGCCCGGGGGGCAGATACGCAGTATTTT. The chain links TRBV19 to TRBJ2-3; 7 bases are shared with TRBD2. The ends lost 11 bases at V and 4 bases at J; junction bases unmatched: 12. This CDR3 has 14 amino acids. Germline V CDR1 and CDR2: LNHDA, SQIVND (reference sequence).